This T cell receptor (beta chain) was documented in a study of shared clonotypes between healthy human individuals. Sequencing was performed with immunoSEQ multiplex PCR; in TCRdb, only in-frame clones are kept and a portion is missing. The sample has 1.5 million to 2.5 million clones; about 95% are singletons. Study results and caveats: Donor scarcity curtailed the genetic and exposure-history diversity represented herein. Clonotypes shared by all four donors outscored non-shared clonotypes in generation probability.

Concerning this clone: Its matching antigen is unknown.

Positively selected for CCR7, the CD45RO-negative cells used as naive CD8 cells excluded terminally differentiated effector memory CD45RA+ cells. HIV-negative, healthy adults without recent acute infections or vaccinations were the donors. The receptor's source is a man aged 18 to 35 in good health. Sequenced sample: naive CD8+ T cells sorted from blood.

The CDR3 loop reads CASSPFGQGDNYGYTF. The CDR3 DNA reads as TGTGCCAGCAGCCCCTTCGGGCAGGGAGATAACTATGGCTACACCTTC. The genes are TRBV4-2 and TRBJ1-2, with D possibly matching TRBD1 (5 bases). Germline V gene data show CDR1 as LGHNA and CDR2 as YNFKEQ. The CDR3 has 16 residues. The V end was cut by 4 bases, the J end by 1 base, with 16 bases between.